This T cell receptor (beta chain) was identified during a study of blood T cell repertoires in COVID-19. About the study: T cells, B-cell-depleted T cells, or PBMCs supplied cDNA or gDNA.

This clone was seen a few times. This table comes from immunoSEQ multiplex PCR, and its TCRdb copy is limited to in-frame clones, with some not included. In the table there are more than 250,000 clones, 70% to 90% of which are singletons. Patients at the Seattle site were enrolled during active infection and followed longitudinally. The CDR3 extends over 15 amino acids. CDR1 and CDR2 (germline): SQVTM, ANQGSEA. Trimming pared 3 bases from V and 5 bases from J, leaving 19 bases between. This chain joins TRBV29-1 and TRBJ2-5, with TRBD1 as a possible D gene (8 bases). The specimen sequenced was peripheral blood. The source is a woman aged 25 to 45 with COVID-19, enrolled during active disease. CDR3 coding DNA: TGCAGCGTTGAGGGCAACAGGGGGGGGTACGAGACCCAGTACTTC. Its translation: CSVEGNRGGYETQYF.